The 5 T cell receptor beta chains below all came from one sample that was sequenced in a study of T cells in Graves' hyperthyroidism and ophthalmopathy. Authors of the study amplified TCR beta CDR3 regions from RNA transcripts. First-round RT-PCR with HTBI primers amplified the TCR CDR3 region. Via MiXCR, TCRdb re-called the multiplex PCR reads, giving one row per CDR3 protein. The sample lists some 510,000 distinct CDR3 sequences; around 21% were seen once. Sequenced: blood. The receptors come from a man in his late teens or twenties with Graves' hyperthyroidism.

The chain joins TRBV12-5 to TRBJ1-2; the D is unclear. Deletions cut 6 bases from V and 0 bases from J, with 5 bases between. Per germline, CDR1 LGHNT and CDR2 FRNRAP. CDR3 length: 12 residues. This CDR3 is CASGYSNYGYTF. CDR3 bases: TGTGCTAGTGGCTATTCTAACTATGGCTACACCTTC.

CDR3 loop: CASSQGMNGWRGHNQPQHF. In DNA, the CDR3 is TGTGCCAGCAGCCAAGGGATGAACGGGTGGAGGGGACATAATCAGCCCCAGCATTTT. The chain combines TRBV14 with TRBJ1-5; D is possibly TRBD1 (6 bases). The CDR3 extends over 19 amino acids. V was cut by 1 base and J by 4 bases, with 23 bases left in between. Germline V gene data show CDR1 as SGHDN and CDR2 as FVKESK.

This clonotype was recorded a few times. The V and J genes are TRBV5-1 and TRBJ1-2; 8 bases agree with TRBD1. V was pared by 3 bases and J by 0 bases, with 13 bases of the junction left unmatched. Germline assignment: CDR1 SGHRS and CDR2 YFSETQ. CDR3 length: 18 residues. The CDR3 loop reads CASSYRQGRTLANYGYTF. As DNA, the CDR3 is TGCGCCAGCAGCTATCGACAGGGGAGGACTCTAGCTAACTATGGCTACACCTTC.

The gene calls are TRBV4-1 and TRBJ2-5; D remains ambiguous. The CDR3 consists of 16 residues. Germline V CDR1 and CDR2: MGHRA, YSYEKL. The V gene lost 6 bases and the J gene lost 4 bases, with 21 bases spanning the gap. The CDR3 protein is CASSPIPGSSGETQYF. DNA of the CDR3: TGCGCCAGCAGTCCTATCCCCGGGTCTTCGGGAGAGACCCAGTACTTC.

With regard to this clonotype: The CDR3 end shows no conserved phenylalanine or tryptophan, and so a read error is likely. The chain employs TRBV6-1 and TRBJ1-2; D is uncertain. The CDR3 consists of 13 residues. In germline, CDR1 is MNHNS, CDR2 SASEGT. The DNA of the CDR3 is TGTGCTAGCAGAATCGACGGGAACTATGGCTACACCGTC. Translating it yields CASRIDGNYGYTV.